The clone carrying this T cell receptor (beta chain) was detected only a few times. Trimming stripped 2 bases from V and 5 bases from J, with 7 bases between. The CDR3 has 14 amino acids. This sample stems from a study of T cells in Graves' hyperthyroidism and ophthalmopathy. TCR beta CDR3 sequences were amplified from RNA transcripts. A first-round RT-PCR of the TCR CDR3 used the HTBI primer set. TCRdb called the multiplex PCR reads again in MiXCR, with one record for every CDR3 protein. The profile covers approximately 610,000 distinct CDR3 sequences, with 16% appearing a single time and about 17% taken by the ten largest.

The gene calls are TRBV12-3 or TRBV12-4 and TRBJ1-6; D is undetermined. Material for sequencing was blood. This TCR came from a woman aged 18-35 years with Graves' hyperthyroidism. The CDR3 DNA is TGTGCCAGCAGTTTACCGGGAAATAATTCACCCCTCCACTTT. Translating it yields CASSLPGNNSPLHF.